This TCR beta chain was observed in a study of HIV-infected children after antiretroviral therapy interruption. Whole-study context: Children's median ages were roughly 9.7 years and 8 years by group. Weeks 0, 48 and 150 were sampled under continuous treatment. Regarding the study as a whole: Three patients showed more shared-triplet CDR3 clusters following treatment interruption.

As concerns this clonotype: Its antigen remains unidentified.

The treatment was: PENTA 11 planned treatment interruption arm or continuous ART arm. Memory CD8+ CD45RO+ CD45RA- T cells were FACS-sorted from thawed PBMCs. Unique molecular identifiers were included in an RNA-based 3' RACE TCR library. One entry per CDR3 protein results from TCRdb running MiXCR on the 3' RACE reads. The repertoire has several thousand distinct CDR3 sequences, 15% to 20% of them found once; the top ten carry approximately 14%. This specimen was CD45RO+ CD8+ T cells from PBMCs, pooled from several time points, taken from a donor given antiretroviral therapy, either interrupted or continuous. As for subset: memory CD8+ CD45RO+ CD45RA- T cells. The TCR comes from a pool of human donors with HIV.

DNA of the CDR3: TGTGCCACCAGCAGAGATCGGGACAGGGCGAATCAGCCCCAGCATTTT. It specifies CATSRDRDRANQPQHF. The gene calls are TRBV15 and TRBJ1-5, with 9 bases fitting TRBD1. Germline CDR1 reads LNHNV; CDR2 reads YYDKDF (reference sequence). There are 16 residues in the CDR3. J gave up 4 bases and V 0 bases, and 4 bases lay outside the gene matches.